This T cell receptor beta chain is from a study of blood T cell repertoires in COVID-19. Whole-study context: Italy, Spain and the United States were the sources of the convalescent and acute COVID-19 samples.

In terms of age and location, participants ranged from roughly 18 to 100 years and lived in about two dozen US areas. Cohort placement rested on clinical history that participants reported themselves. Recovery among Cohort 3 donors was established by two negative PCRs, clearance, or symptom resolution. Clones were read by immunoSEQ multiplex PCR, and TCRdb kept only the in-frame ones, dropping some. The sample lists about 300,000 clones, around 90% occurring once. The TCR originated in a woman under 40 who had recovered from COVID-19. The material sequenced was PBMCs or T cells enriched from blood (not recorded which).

Written as DNA, the CDR3 is TGTGCCAGCAGCCTGGACAGGGTAGCAGATACGCAGTATTTT. Its protein product is CASSLDRVADTQYF. This chain links TRBV3-1 (or the pseudogene TRBV3-2) with TRBJ2-3; 8 nucleotides align to TRBD1. The length of the CDR3 is 14 residues. In germline, CDR1 is LGHDT, CDR2 YNNKEL (reference sequence). V lost 4 bases to trimming and J lost 4 bases; unmatched junction nucleotides: 4.